This entry lists 27 T cell receptor beta chains sequenced from one sample in a study of a mutant IDH1 vaccine in newly diagnosed glioma. TCRdb keeps only in-frame clones here, not all; method: immunoSEQ multiplex PCR. The sample includes some 33,000 clones, 81% of them seen just once. Sample time point: week 35, safety follow-up. Every single dose of the vaccine, 300 ug of mutant IDH1 20-mer peptide, came with topical imiquimod. These receptors' targets are unknown. Material: PBMCs, obtained from a glioma patient whose treatment included an IDH1 peptide vaccine. These TCRs come from a man younger than 40 with glioma.

The chain recombines TRBV7-9 with TRBJ2-7; D is unresolved. The germline V and J ends were trimmed by 1 base and 2 bases, with 9 bases remaining between them. The CDR3 contains 14 residues. Germline V CDR1 and CDR2: SEHNR, FQNEAQ (reference sequence). In DNA, the CDR3 is TGTGCCAGCAGCTTAGTGGACGGCACCTACGAGCAGTACTTC. Amino acids: CASSLVDGTYEQYF.

This clone has just one count. The chain links TRBV29-1 to TRBJ1-2; D remains unclear. Trimming took off 6 bases at V and 3 bases at J, with 11 bases between the two ends. This CDR3 region has 12 residues. Germline assignment: CDR1 SQVTM and CDR2 ANQGSEA. The CDR3, as DNA: TGCAGCGTCGCGGCGGGAGACTATGGCTACACCTTC. Its translation is CSVAAGDYGYTF.

The V and J genes are TRBV19 and TRBJ1-5; TRBD1 matches 7 bases. Germline CDR1 reads LNHDA; CDR2 reads SQIVND (reference sequence). With V trimmed by 6 bases and J by 4 bases, 6 bases remained unmatched. This CDR3 region has 14 residues. CDR3 in amino acids: CASSSGGVNQPQHF. The CDR3 DNA reads as TGTGCCAGTAGCTCAGGGGGGGTGAATCAGCCCCAGCATTTT.

The chain recombines TRBV6-5 with TRBJ2-7; D is tentatively TRBD1 or TRBD2 (6 bases each). The CDR3 is 13 amino acids. With 2 bases removed from V and 6 bases from J, the gap between germline ends came to 11 bases. Germline lookup yields CDR1 MNHEY and CDR2 SVGAGI. In DNA form, the CDR3 reads TGTGCCAGCAGTTACAATAAGGGGGGCGAGCAGTACTTC. This encodes CASSYNKGGEQYF.

The chain has TRBV14 and TRBJ2-1; 15 bases align to TRBD2. V lost 3 bases and J lost 4; bases outside the gene matches: 10. Per germline, CDR1 SGHDN and CDR2 FVKESK. The CDR3 consists of 19 residues. CDR3 bases: TGTGCCAGCAGCCAGCAGACCCCGGGACTAGCGGGAGGATACAATGAGCAGTTCTTC. It encodes CASSQQTPGLAGGYNEQFF.

This chain uses TRBV6-1 with TRBJ1-1; D is ambiguous. Per germline, CDR1 MNHNS and CDR2 SASEGT. Trimming stripped 3 bases from V and 4 bases from J, with 12 bases between. The CDR3 length is 14 residues. The CDR3 DNA follows: TGTGCCAGCAGTGAGGGCGGGTTTACCACTGAAGCTTTCTTT. Amino acid sequence: CASSEGGFTTEAFF.

The CDR3 DNA is TGTGCCACCGGAATGGGTCAGGGGGTCACAGATACGCAGTATTTT. This sequence encodes CATGMGQGVTDTQYF. The V call is TRBV19, the J call TRBJ2-3, with TRBD1 identical over 7 bases. Trimming at V came to 10 bases and at J to 2 bases, leaving 12 bases not matched to a gene. Per the germline V gene, CDR1 is LNHDA and CDR2 is SQIVND (reference sequence). The CDR3 contains 15 residues.

The V call is TRBV30, the J call TRBJ1-5; TRBD1 might be the D (5 bases). The germline V and J ends were trimmed by 1 base and 1 base, with 11 bases remaining between them. This CDR3 is built from 15 residues. The V gene's germline CDR1 is GTSNPN and CDR2 SVGIG (reference sequence). CDR3 protein: CAWSDVGLSNQPQHF. The DNA of the CDR3 is TGTGCCTGGAGTGACGTGGGGCTGAGCAATCAGCCCCAGCATTTT. The variable domain in full, completed from reference TRBV30 and TRBJ1-5, reads SQTIHQWPATLVQPVGSPLSLECTVEGTSNPNLYWYRQAAGRGLQLLFYSVGIGQISSEVPQNLSASRPQDRQFILSSKKLLLSDSGFYLCAWSDVGLSNQPQHFGDGTRLSIL.

This chain connects TRBV6-5 to TRBJ2-7; 7 bases match TRBD2. Germline V gene data show CDR1 as MNHEY and CDR2 as SVGAGI. This CDR3 has 14 residues. V was clipped by 6 bases and J by 6 bases; unmatched bases: 11. CDR3 loop: CASRAPTTSVEQYF. Here the CDR3 DNA reads TGTGCCAGCAGGGCGCCCACAACTAGCGTCGAGCAGTACTTC.

Only a few counts were recorded for this clone. This rearrangement joins TRBV5-5 to TRBJ1-1; D unresolved. Per the germline V gene, CDR1 is SGHKS and CDR2 is YYEKEE (reference sequence). V was cut by 1 base and J by 4 bases, with 17 bases left in between. This CDR3 is built from 16 residues. CDR3 residues: CASSLTPYSVGTEAFF. In nucleotides, the CDR3 is TGTGCCAGCAGCTTGACTCCCTACAGTGTGGGCACTGAAGCTTTCTTT.

This chain links TRBV29-1 with TRBJ1-2; D gene uncertain. Trimming stripped 1 base from V and 2 bases from J, with 8 bases between. The V gene's germline CDR1 is SQVTM and CDR2 ANQGSEA. CDR3 size: 13 residues. CDR3: CSVEGTANYGYTF. In DNA, the CDR3 is TGCAGCGTTGAAGGTACGGCCAACTATGGCTACACCTTC.

This clone has only one observation. The chain employs TRBV11-2 and TRBJ2-1, with D perhaps TRBD2 (5 bases). The CDR3 length is 16 residues. The germline V gene encodes CDR1 SGHAT and CDR2 FQNNGV. The V and J ends lost 0 bases and 3 bases respectively, with 12 bases between them. CDR3 in DNA: TGTGCCAGCAGCTTAGATCTGGGTGCGGGCTACAATGAGCAGTTCTTC. Translated: CASSLDLGAGYNEQFF.

V is TRBV6-4 and J is TRBJ2-7; TRBD2 matches at 13 bases. CDR3 length: 15 residues. V lost 3 bases to trimming and J lost 4 bases; unmatched junction nucleotides: 3. Germline CDR1 is MRHNA and CDR2 is SNTAGT. For the CDR3, the DNA is TGTGCCAGCAGTGAGATGGGACTAGCGGGGTACGAGCAGTACTTC. Its protein product is CASSEMGLAGYEQYF.

CDR3 in amino acids: CASSVASGIGELFF. In DNA form, the CDR3 reads TGTGCCAGCAGCGTGGCTAGCGGAATCGGGGAGCTGTTTTTT. The V call is TRBV9, the J call TRBJ2-2; 7 bases match TRBD2. The V gene end was trimmed by 2 bases and the J gene end by 7 bases; junction bases not matched to a gene: 5. Germline loops: CDR1 SGDLS, CDR2 YYNGEE. The CDR3 covers 14 residues.

The CDR3 protein is CASSHPGGSGNTIYF. The CDR3 bases are TGCGCCAGCAGCCATCCAGGGGGATCAGGAAACACCATATATTTT. The chain uses TRBV4-1 and TRBJ1-3; 7 bases align to TRBD1. The CDR3 sequence is 15 residues long. With V trimmed by 3 bases and J by 4 bases, 6 bases remained unmatched. CDR1 and CDR2 from the germline V gene are MGHRA and YSYEKL.

The chain is built from TRBV19 and TRBJ2-2, with 12 positions matching TRBD2. The V gene's germline CDR1 is LNHDA and CDR2 SQIVND (reference sequence). The ends lost 1 base at V and 4 bases at J; junction bases unmatched: 7. The CDR3 is 18 residues long. Here the CDR3 reads CASSIGLAGGLPTGELFF. The CDR3 coding sequence is TGTGCCAGTAGTATAGGGCTAGCGGGAGGGCTGCCCACCGGGGAGCTGTTTTTT.

This clone was detected once. The chain uses TRBV30 and TRBJ2-3; 7 bases line up with TRBD2. Looked up from germline, CDR1 is GTSNPN and CDR2 is SVGIG (reference sequence). This CDR3 region has 14 residues. V shed 3 bases, J shed 0 bases, and the junction held 3 bases outside the gene matches. The CDR3 DNA is TGTGCCTGGAGATTAGCGGGTAGCACAGATACGCAGTATTTT. Amino acid sequence: CAWRLAGSTDTQYF.

The gene calls are TRBV5-4 and TRBJ1-1; D perhaps matches TRBD1 (5 bases). V lost 0 bases to trimming and J lost 4 bases, with 10 bases between them. The CDR3 has 14 amino acids. The germline gives CDR1 SGHNT, CDR2 YYREEE (reference sequence). The CDR3 protein is CASSLVPGTTEAFF. For the CDR3, the DNA is TGTGCCAGCAGCTTGGTGCCAGGGACCACTGAAGCTTTCTTT.

The J gene is TRBJ1-1, the V gene TRBV7-6; D is possibly TRBD1 (5 bases). V gave up 5 bases and J gave up 1 base, with 8 bases separating them. CDR1 and CDR2 (germline): SGHVS, FNYEAQ. The CDR3 consists of 13 residues. Here the CDR3 DNA reads TGTGCCAGCAGCCCGGGACCGAACACTGAAGCTTTCTTT. Translation: CASSPGPNTEAFF.

The V call is TRBV5-1, the J call TRBJ2-1, with 7 bases matching TRBD2. Germline CDR1 and CDR2: SGHRS and YFSETQ. The CDR3 is 14 residues long. V shed 2 bases, J shed 6 bases, and the junction held 5 bases outside the gene matches. The CDR3 protein is CASSFQGEGNEQFF. The CDR3 coding sequence is TGCGCCAGCAGCTTTCAAGGGGAGGGCAATGAGCAGTTCTTC.

The V and J genes are TRBV19 and TRBJ1-5, with 8 bases lining up with TRBD1. Germline CDR1 reads LNHDA; CDR2 reads SQIVND (reference sequence). Unmatched junction bases numbered 7, after V lost 8 bases and J lost 4 bases. This CDR3 has 14 residues. The CDR3 nucleotides read TGTGCCAGTGCCGTCAGACAGGGGAATCAGCCCCAGCATTTT. Protein product: CASAVRQGNQPQHF.

V gene TRBV5-8 combines with J gene TRBJ1-1; no clear D. V gave up 0 bases and J gave up 1 base, with 7 bases separating them. This CDR3 has 14 residues. Germline V gives CDR1 SGHTS, CDR2 YDEGEE. Here the CDR3 reads CASSLALKNTEAFF. As DNA, the CDR3 is TGTGCCAGCAGCTTGGCCTTAAAGAACACTGAAGCTTTCTTT. Using reference TRBV5-8 and TRBJ1-1 for the parts outside the CDR3, the full variable domain is EAGVTQSPTHLIKTRGQQATLRCSPISGHTSVYWYQQALGLGLQFLLWYDEGEERNRGNFPPRFSGRQFPNYSSELNVNALELEDSALYLCASSLALKNTEAFFGQGTRLTVV.

This clone showed up just once. The chain carries TRBV6-1 and TRBJ2-1; 9 bases map to TRBD2. CDR1 is MNHNS and CDR2 is SASEGT in the germline V gene. Germline trimming cut 6 bases from V and 3 bases from J; bases unmatched to any gene: 0. This CDR3 spans 13 amino acids. The CDR3 DNA reads as TGTGCCAGCAGGACTAGCGGCTACAATGAGCAGTTCTTC. Protein: CASRTSGYNEQFF.

The V gene is TRBV6-6, the J gene TRBJ2-4, with 7 bases that match TRBD2. The CDR3 covers 15 residues. The V gene end was trimmed by 2 bases and the J gene end by 6 bases; junction bases not matched to a gene: 7. Germline V gene lookup returns CDR1 MNHNY and CDR2 SVGAGI (reference sequence). This CDR3 reads CASSYGMSGGNIQYF. The CDR3, as DNA: TGTGCCAGCAGTTACGGAATGTCGGGGGGAAACATTCAGTACTTC.

This chain joins TRBV14 and TRBJ1-1; D remains unclear. The CDR3 is 18 amino acids. Trimming took 0 bases from V and 3 from J, leaving 20 bases between them. Germline values: CDR1 SGHDN, CDR2 FVKESK. CDR3 loop: CASSQEGWIEGSDTEAFF. The DNA for the CDR3 is TGTGCCAGCAGCCAAGAAGGGTGGATAGAAGGGTCGGACACTGAAGCTTTCTTT.

This clone was seen a single time. This chain connects TRBV14 to TRBJ2-3, with a tentative D call TRBD1 (5 bases). The V end lost 3 bases, the J end lost 5 bases, and 12 bases lay between the germline ends. Germline V lookup: CDR1 SGHDN, CDR2 FVKESK. The CDR3 is 14 residues long. The CDR3 coding sequence is TGTGCCAGCAGCCAGGAACACAGGCTAGATACGCAGTATTTT. Translation gives CASSQEHRLDTQYF.

The rearrangement joins TRBV19 to TRBJ1-5, with D perhaps matching TRBD1 (5 bases). The CDR3 totals 12 residues. Trimming cost V 5 bases and J 7 bases, with 9 bases left between them. Looked up from germline, CDR1 is LNHDA and CDR2 is SQIVND (reference sequence). CDR3 nucleotides: TGTGCCAGTAGTGGGGGTGGCCAGCCCCAGCATTTT. Its translation is CASSGGGQPQHF.